The T cell receptor (beta chain) under discussion was sequenced for a study of cytomegalovirus exposure and HLA in healthy donors. Germline V CDR1 and CDR2: SGHRS, YFSETQ. The CDR3 totals 15 residues. The V gene end was trimmed by 7 bases and the J gene end by 1 base; junction bases not matched to a gene: 10. Repertoires were generated with immunoSEQ multiplex PCR, while TCRdb's copy carries only in-frame clones and drops some. The sample gives 200,000 or so clones, over 65% of which show up once; about 7% is in the top ten. The V and J genes are TRBV5-1 and TRBJ2-7; TRBD2 aligns across 8 bases. The sample was PBMCs. The receptor's source is a man in his late teens or twenties in good health and CMV-seropositive. The CDR3 DNA reads TGCGCCAGCTATACGGGAGGGCTGGGGTCCTACGAGCAGTACTTC. Translating it yields CASYTGGLGSYEQYF.